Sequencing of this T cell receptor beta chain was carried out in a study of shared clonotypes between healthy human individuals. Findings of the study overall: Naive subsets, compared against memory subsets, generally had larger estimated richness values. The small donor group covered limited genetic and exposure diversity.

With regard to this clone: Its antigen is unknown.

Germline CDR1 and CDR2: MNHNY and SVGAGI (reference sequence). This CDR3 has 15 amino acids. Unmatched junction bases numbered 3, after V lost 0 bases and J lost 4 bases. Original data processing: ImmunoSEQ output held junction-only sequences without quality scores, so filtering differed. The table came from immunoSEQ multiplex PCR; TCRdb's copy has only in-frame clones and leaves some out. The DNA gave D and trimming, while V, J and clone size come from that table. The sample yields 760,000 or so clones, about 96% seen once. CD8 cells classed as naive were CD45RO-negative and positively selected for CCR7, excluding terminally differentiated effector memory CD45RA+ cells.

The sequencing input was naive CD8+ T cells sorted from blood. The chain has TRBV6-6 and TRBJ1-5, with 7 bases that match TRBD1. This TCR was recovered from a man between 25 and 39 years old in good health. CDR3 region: CASSYSKTGNQPQHF. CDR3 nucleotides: TGTGCCAGCAGTTACTCGAAGACAGGGAATCAGCCCCAGCATTTT.